This paragraph covers one T cell receptor (beta chain) sequence. This entry belongs to a study of blood T cell repertoires in COVID-19. Generated by immunoSEQ multiplex PCR, the TCRdb table keeps only in-frame clones and is missing some. The data contain about 370,000 clones, roughly nine tenths of them singletons. V dropped 3 bases and J dropped 0 bases, with 12 bases sitting between them. The CDR3 extends over 15 amino acids. Germline V lookup: CDR1 SNHLY, CDR2 FYNNEI. This chain connects TRBV2 to TRBJ2-7; D not certain. Sequenced input: PBMCs or T cells enriched from blood (not recorded which). This clonotype originated in a man in his late teens or twenties who had recovered from COVID-19. DNA for the CDR3: TGTGCCAGCAGTGAGGCCAGATATAACTCCTACGAGCAGTACTTC. Translating gives CASSEARYNSYEQYF.